These 11 T cell receptor beta chains share one sample of origin, sequenced in a study of TIL therapy for anti-PD-1-resistant metastatic lung cancer. This was the immunoSEQ v3 assay. Assay used: immunoSEQ multiplex PCR; TCRdb lists only in-frame clones, some missing. The sample lists 55,000 to 60,000 clones; around four fifths were seen once. Noted time point: pre-treatment sample, taken before nivolumab and TIL therapy. The sequences come from blood, collected at baseline. These receptor sequences come from a person aged 25-85 years with non-small cell lung cancer.

This chain uses TRBV18 with TRBJ1-1; D uncertain. The CDR3 is 13 amino acids. Trimming removed 1 base at V and 3 bases at J, with 6 bases between. Germline V gene data show CDR1 as KGHSH and CDR2 as LQKENI. The chain's CDR3 is CASSPLVDTEAFF. The CDR3 DNA is TGTGCCAGCTCACCACTTGTCGACACTGAAGCTTTCTTT.

The CDR3 spells CASSLGSGRPHHEQYF. CDR3 in DNA: TGTGCCAGCAGCTTGGGTAGCGGGAGACCCCACCACGAGCAGTACTTC. The rearrangement joins TRBV5-6 to TRBJ2-7; 9 bases align to TRBD2. The germline V gene has CDR1 SGHDT and CDR2 YYEEEE. This CDR3 has 16 residues. The V and J ends lost 0 bases and 5 bases, in that order; junction bases with no gene match: 9. Together with reference TRBV5-6 and TRBJ2-7, the CDR3 gives the full variable domain: DAGVTQSPTHLIKTRGQQVTLRCSPKSGHDTVSWYQQALGQGPQFIFQYYEEEERQRGNFPDRFSGHQFPNYSSELNVNALLLGDSALYLCASSLGSGRPHHEQYFGPGTRLTVT.

The chain links TRBV11-2 to TRBJ2-5, with 8 bases that match TRBD2. Germline trimming cut 0 bases from V and 5 bases from J; bases unmatched to any gene: 8. The CDR3 has 16 amino acids. The V gene's germline CDR1 is SGHAT and CDR2 FQNNGV. The CDR3 sequence: CASSLDGGGRGETQYF. CDR3 DNA sequence: TGTGCCAGCAGCTTAGACGGCGGGGGGCGAGGGGAGACCCAGTACTTC.

A few counts support this clone. This chain uses TRBV16 with TRBJ1-1; possible D gene TRBD1, 6 bases. Trimming removed 4 bases from V and 7 bases from J, with 13 bases in between. The CDR3 spans 13 residues. The germline gives CDR1 KGHSY, CDR2 FQNENV. CDR3 sequence (DNA): TGTGCCAGCAGCCCTGGGACACCCAGTGAAGCTTTCTTT. It is translated as CASSPGTPSEAFF.

V and J are TRBV20-1 and TRBJ2-1, with TRBD2 matching 8 bases. J gave up 10 bases and V 6 bases, and 5 bases lay outside the gene matches. Looked up from germline, CDR1 is DFQATT and CDR2 is SNEGSKA (reference sequence). The CDR3 runs to 11 residues. This CDR3 reads CSATRTSEQFF. The CDR3 region has the DNA TGCAGTGCAACCCGGACTAGCGAGCAGTTCTTC.

The chain uses TRBV28 and TRBJ1-1; 7 positions agree with TRBD1. This CDR3 spans 15 amino acids. The germline V gene encodes CDR1 MDHEN and CDR2 SYDVKM. The junction had 12 bases not matched to a gene; V was cut back by 8 bases and J by 3 bases. The CDR3 bases are TGTGCCAGCCAGAAATTCGGGACAGCGTACACTGAAGCTTTCTTT. Its translation is CASQKFGTAYTEAFF.

Written as DNA, the CDR3 is TGTGCCATCAGTGAGGGGTCGTACCAAGAGACCCAGTACTTC. It specifies CAISEGSYQETQYF. The chain links TRBV10-3 to TRBJ2-5; D is unclear. This CDR3 region has 14 residues. Germline CDR1 reads ENHRY; CDR2 reads SYGVKD. The ends were cut back, 2 bases at V and 0 bases at J, with 7 bases in the middle.

This clone was observed a few times. This chain links TRBV28 with TRBJ1-1; D gene unclear. Deletions cut 6 bases from V and 11 bases from J, with 16 bases between. This CDR3 is 12 amino acids long. Germline loops: CDR1 MDHEN, CDR2 SYDVKM. The CDR3 DNA is TGTGCCAGCAGCCACGACGCCTCGCGGGCTTTCTTT. Its protein product is CASSHDASRAFF.

The V and J genes are TRBV5-1 and TRBJ1-1; D is unclear. This CDR3 region has 14 residues. Germline CDR1 SGHRS, CDR2 YFSETQ. V lost 4 bases and J lost 4, with 14 bases in between. The CDR3 is CASSAASVGTEAFF. In DNA form, the CDR3 reads TGCGCCAGCAGCGCGGCTTCAGTAGGCACTGAAGCTTTCTTT.

This chain connects TRBV7-6 to TRBJ2-1; weak D call: TRBD2 (6 bases). Germline V lookup: CDR1 SGHVS, CDR2 FNYEAQ. The CDR3 has 18 residues. V was trimmed by 6 bases and J by 0 bases, leaving 21 bases between them. CDR3 DNA: TGTGCCAGCAGACCAGAGGGTCCTAGCGAGAGCTCCTACAATGAGCAGTTCTTC. Its translation is CASRPEGPSESSYNEQFF.

V usage is TRBV7-9 and J usage is TRBJ2-7; the D is unclear. The CDR3 runs 12 residues. Germline CDR1 reads SEHNR; CDR2 reads FQNEAQ (reference sequence). The ends were cut back, 1 base at V and 7 bases at J, with 8 bases in the middle. DNA for the CDR3: TGTGCCAGCAGCTTAGGCCTGCGGGAGCAGTACTTC. This codes for CASSLGLREQYF.